The present T cell receptor (beta chain) was sequenced within a study of CD8+CD57+ T cells in acquired aplastic anemia. CDR3 and TCR beta VDJ profiling relied on genomic DNA as the template. TCRdb re-called the reads through MiXCR, storing one row per CDR3 protein. The data contain some 200,000 distinct CDR3 sequences, 65% of them singletons. The table lists this clonotype with many counts. Its cognate antigen is unknown. The CDR3 has 15 residues. The germline V and J ends were trimmed by 0 bases and 5 bases, with 14 bases remaining between them. Germline V CDR1 and CDR2: SGHRS, YFSETQ. General study results and limits: Overlap between patients and controls comprised 25 to 30 CD8+ CDR3 sequences.

By flow cytometry, patients selected for sequencing had shown an expansion of CD8+CD57+ cells. Severe acquired aplastic anemia affected all patients. No therapy had been given to the patients at the time of blood sampling. This sequence joins TRBV5-1 and TRBJ2-5; D unresolved. What was sequenced was sorted CD4+, CD8+, or CD8+CD57+ T cells (not recorded which) from PBMCs. This receptor was taken from a human donor with aplastic anemia. The CDR3 DNA sequence: TGCGCCAGCAGCTTGGCCGTGGGGTTCCGGGAGACCCAGTACTTC. Encoded protein: CASSLAVGFRETQYF. Full variable domain (outside the CDR3, taken from reference TRBV5-1 and TRBJ2-5): KAGVTQTPRYLIKTRGQQVTLSCSPISGHRSVSWYQQTPGQGLQFLFEYFSETQRNKGNFPGRFSGRQFSNSRSEMNVSTLELGDSALYLCASSLAVGFRETQYFGPGTRLLVL.